The source of this T cell receptor (beta chain) is a study of PD-1 blockade in classical Hodgkin lymphoma. Study-wide results and caveats: Excluded were patients who started nivolumab under 1 year after ASCT, a group that had lower diversity.

There was relapse after autologous stem cell transplantation in every patient, and there was variation in brentuximab vedotin exposure. Produced via immunoSEQ multiplex PCR; TCRdb's table is partial and in-frame only. The sample lists about 15,000 clones, around 80% occurring once. A note on this clone: What it recognizes is unknown.

After removal of 7 bases from V and 3 bases from J, the junction contained 6 bases not matched to a gene. This CDR3 region has 13 residues. Germline V gives CDR1 MNHNS, CDR2 SASEGT. This specimen was peripheral blood mononuclear cells (PBMCs), taken before the second cycle of nivolumab. The source of this sequence is a human donor with classical Hodgkin lymphoma. V gene TRBV6-1 combines with J gene TRBJ2-7; 7 bases align to TRBD2. The DNA for the CDR3 is TGTGCCAGCACCCAAAGGGAGGGCTACGAGCAGTACTTC. It yields the protein CASTQREGYEQYF.